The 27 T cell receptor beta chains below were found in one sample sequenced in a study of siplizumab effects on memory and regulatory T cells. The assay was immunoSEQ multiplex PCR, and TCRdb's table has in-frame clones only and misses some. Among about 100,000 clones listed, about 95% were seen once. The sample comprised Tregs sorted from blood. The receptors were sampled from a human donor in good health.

The CDR3 DNA follows: TGTGCCAGCAGCGGAGGGGTGGGGGCCAAAAACATTCAGTACTTC. Protein: CASSGGVGAKNIQYF. This chain connects TRBV7-8 to TRBJ2-4; D might be TRBD2 (6 bases). V shed 5 bases and J shed 1 base, with 12 bases lying between them. Germline V gives CDR1 SGHVS, CDR2 FQNEAQ. The CDR3 runs 15 residues.

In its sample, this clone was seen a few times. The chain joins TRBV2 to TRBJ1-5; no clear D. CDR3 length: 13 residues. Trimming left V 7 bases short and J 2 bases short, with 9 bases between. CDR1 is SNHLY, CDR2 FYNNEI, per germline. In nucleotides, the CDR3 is TGTGCCAGCAACGCCTTGGGCAATCAGCCCCAGCATTTT. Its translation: CASNALGNQPQHF.

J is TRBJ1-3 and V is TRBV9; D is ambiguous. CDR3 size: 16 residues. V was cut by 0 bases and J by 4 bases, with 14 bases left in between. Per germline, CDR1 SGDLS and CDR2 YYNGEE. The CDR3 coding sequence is TGTGCCAGCAGCGTAGCTTCGCGTCGAATAGGAAACACCATATATTTT. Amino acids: CASSVASRRIGNTIYF.

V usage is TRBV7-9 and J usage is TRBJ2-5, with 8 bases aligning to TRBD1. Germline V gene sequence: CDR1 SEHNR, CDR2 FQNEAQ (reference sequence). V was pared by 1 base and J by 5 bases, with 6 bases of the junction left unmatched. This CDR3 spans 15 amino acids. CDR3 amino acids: CASSLVAGGAETQYF. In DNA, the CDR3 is TGTGCCAGCAGCTTAGTGGCAGGGGGCGCGGAGACCCAGTACTTC.

This CDR3 is CASSFRAAGGADTQYF. DNA for the CDR3: TGCGCCAGCAGCTTTCGCGCGGCGGGAGGGGCAGATACGCAGTATTTT. This sequence joins TRBV5-1 and TRBJ2-3; 9 nucleotides match TRBD2. The CDR3 length is 16 residues. Losses at the gene ends were 2 bases for V and 4 bases for J; bases not matched to a gene: 8. Germline V gene data show CDR1 as SGHRS and CDR2 as YFSETQ.

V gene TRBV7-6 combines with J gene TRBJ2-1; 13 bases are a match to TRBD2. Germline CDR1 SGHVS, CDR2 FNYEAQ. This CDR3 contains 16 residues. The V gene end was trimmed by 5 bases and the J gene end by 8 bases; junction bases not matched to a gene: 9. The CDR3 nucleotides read TGTGCCAGCAGCATCGGACTAGCGGGAGTCATCGATGAGCAGTTCTTC. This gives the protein CASSIGLAGVIDEQFF.

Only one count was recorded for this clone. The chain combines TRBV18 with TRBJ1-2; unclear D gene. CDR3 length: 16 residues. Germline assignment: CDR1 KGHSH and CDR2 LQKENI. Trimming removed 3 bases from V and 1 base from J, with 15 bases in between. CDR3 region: CASSPASGRYNYGYTF. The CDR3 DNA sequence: TGTGCCAGCTCACCGGCATCCGGCAGGTATAACTATGGCTACACCTTC.

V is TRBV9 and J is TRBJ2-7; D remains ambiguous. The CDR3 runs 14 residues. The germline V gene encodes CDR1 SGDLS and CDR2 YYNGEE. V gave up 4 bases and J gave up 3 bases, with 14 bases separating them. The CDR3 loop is CASSPRVNDYEQYF. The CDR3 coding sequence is TGTGCCAGCAGCCCCCGGGTGAATGACTACGAGCAGTACTTC.

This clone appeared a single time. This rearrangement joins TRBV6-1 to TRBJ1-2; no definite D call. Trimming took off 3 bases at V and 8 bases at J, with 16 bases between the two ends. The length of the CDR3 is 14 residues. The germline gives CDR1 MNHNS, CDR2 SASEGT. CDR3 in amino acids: CASSEGSGRRGYTF. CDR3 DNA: TGTGCCAGCAGTGAGGGTTCGGGGAGAAGAGGCTACACCTTC.

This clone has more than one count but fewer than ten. CDR3 sequence: CSGGQVGTEAFF. In DNA form, the CDR3 reads TGCAGCGGTGGACAGGTTGGCACTGAAGCTTTCTTT. V and J are TRBV29-1 and TRBJ1-1; 7 nucleotides align to TRBD1. The ends lost 7 bases at V and 4 bases at J; junction bases unmatched: 6. Germline V gene lookup returns CDR1 SQVTM and CDR2 ANQGSEA. The CDR3 consists of 12 residues. Together with reference TRBV29-1 and TRBJ1-1, the CDR3 gives the full variable domain: SAVISQKPSRDICQRGTSLTIQCQVDSQVTMMFWYRQQPGQSLTLIATANQGSEATYESGFVIDKFPISRPNLTFSTLTVSNMSPEDSSIYLCSGGQVGTEAFFGQGTRLTVV.

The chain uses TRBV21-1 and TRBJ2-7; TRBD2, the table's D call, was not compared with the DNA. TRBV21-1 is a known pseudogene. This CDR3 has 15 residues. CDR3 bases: TGTGCCAGCAGCAATGACCGCGGTGAGACCTACGAGCAGTACTTC. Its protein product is CASSNDRGETYEQYF.

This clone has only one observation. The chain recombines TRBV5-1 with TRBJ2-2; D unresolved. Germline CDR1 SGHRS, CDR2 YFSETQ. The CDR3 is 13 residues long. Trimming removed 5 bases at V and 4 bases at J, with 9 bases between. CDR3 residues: CASSTLGTGELFF. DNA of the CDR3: TGCGCCAGCAGTACGCTTGGCACCGGGGAGCTGTTTTTT. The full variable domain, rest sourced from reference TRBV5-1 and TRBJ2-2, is KAGVTQTPRYLIKTRGQQVTLSCSPISGHRSVSWYQQTPGQGLQFLFEYFSETQRNKGNFPGRFSGRQFSNSRSEMNVSTLELGDSALYLCASSTLGTGELFFGEGSRLTVL.

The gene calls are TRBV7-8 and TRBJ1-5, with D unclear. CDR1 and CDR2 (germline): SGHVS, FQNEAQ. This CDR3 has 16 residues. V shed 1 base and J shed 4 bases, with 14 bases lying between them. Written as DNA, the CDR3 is TGTGCCAGCAGCTTAGTGAACGTTCGGGAAAATCAGCCCCAGCATTTT. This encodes CASSLVNVRENQPQHF.

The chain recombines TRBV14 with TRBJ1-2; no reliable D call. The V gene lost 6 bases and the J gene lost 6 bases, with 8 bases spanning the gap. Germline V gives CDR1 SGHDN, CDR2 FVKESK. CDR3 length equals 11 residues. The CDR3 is CASSQWNGYTF. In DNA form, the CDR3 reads TGTGCCAGCAGTCAATGGAATGGCTACACCTTC.

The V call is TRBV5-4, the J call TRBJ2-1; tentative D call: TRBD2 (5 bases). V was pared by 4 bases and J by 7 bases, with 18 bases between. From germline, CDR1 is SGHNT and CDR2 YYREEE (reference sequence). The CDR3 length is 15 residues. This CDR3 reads CASSRRSLLGNEQFF. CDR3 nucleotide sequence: TGTGCCAGCAGCCGGAGATCCCTACTAGGGAATGAGCAGTTCTTC.

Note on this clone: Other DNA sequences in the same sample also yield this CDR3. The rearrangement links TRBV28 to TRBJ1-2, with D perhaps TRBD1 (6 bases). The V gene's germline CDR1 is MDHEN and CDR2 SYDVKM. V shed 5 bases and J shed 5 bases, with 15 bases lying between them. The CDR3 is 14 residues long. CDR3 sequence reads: CASSAWTVPYGYTF. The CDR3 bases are TGTGCCAGCAGTGCCTGGACAGTTCCTTATGGCTACACCTTC.

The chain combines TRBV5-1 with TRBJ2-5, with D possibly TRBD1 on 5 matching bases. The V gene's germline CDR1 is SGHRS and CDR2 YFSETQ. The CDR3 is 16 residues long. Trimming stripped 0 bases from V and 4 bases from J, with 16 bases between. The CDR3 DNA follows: TGCGCCAGCAGCTTGGGGGGCCCCGGCTCGGGAGAGACCCAGTACTTC. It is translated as CASSLGGPGSGETQYF.

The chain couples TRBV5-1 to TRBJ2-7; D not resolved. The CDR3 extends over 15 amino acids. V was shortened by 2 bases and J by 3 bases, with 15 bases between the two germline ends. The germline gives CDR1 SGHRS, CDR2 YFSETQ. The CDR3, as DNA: TGCGCCAGCAGCTTAATGGGCCGAGCAGTCTACGAGCAGTACTTC. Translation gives CASSLMGRAVYEQYF.

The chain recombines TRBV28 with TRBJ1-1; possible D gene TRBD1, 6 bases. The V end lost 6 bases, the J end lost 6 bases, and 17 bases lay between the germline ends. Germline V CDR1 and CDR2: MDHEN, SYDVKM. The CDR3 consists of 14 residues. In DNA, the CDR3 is TGTGCCAGCAGCCAGGATACAGGGTGGGCTGAAGCTTTCTTT. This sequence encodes CASSQDTGWAEAFF.

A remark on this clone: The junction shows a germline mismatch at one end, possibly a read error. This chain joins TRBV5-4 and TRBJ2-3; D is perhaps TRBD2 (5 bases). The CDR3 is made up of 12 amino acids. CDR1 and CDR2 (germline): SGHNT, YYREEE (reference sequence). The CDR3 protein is CASSLPGGQEIF. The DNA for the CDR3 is TGTGCCAGCAGCTTGCCGGGCGGGCAGGAGATATTT.

The CDR3, as DNA: TGTGCCAGCTCCCAGGGTCCAGATACGCAGTATTTT. This encodes CASSQGPDTQYF. V and J are TRBV18 and TRBJ2-3, with D maybe TRBD1 (5 bases). Looked up from germline, CDR1 is KGHSH and CDR2 is LQKENI. The CDR3 sequence is 12 residues long. V was trimmed by 6 bases and J by 4 bases, leaving 8 bases between them.

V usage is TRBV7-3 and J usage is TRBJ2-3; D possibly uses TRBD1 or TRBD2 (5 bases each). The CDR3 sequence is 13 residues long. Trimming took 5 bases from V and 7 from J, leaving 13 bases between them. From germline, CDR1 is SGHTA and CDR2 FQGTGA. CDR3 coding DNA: TGTGCCAGCAGCCCCCATGGGGGATATACGCAGTATTTT. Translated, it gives CASSPHGGYTQYF.

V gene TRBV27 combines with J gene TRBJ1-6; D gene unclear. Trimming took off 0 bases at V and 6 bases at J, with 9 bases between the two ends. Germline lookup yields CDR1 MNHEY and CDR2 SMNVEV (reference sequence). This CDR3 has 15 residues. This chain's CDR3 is CASSLSRNLNSPLHF. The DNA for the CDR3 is TGTGCCAGCAGTTTATCGAGGAACCTTAATTCACCCCTCCACTTT.

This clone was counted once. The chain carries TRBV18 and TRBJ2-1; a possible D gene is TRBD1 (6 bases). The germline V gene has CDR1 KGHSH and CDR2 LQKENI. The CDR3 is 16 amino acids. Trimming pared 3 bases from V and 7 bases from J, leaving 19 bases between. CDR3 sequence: CASSPLIQVTGNEQFF. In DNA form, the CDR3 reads TGTGCCAGCTCACCCTTAATACAGGTTACAGGGAATGAGCAGTTCTTC.

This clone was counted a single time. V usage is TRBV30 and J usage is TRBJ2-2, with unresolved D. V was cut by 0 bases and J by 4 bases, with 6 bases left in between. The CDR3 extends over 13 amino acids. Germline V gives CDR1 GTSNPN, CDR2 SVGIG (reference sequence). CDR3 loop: CAWSVLVTGELFF. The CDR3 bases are TGTGCCTGGAGTGTACTGGTCACCGGGGAGCTGTTTTTT.

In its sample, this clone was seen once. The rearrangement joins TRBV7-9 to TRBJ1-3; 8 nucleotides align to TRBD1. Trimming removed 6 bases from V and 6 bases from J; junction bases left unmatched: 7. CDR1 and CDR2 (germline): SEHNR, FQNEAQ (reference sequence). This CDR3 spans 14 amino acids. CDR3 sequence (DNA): TGTGCCAGCAGGCCCAGGGGGCGCATAAACACCATATATTTT. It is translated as CASRPRGRINTIYF.

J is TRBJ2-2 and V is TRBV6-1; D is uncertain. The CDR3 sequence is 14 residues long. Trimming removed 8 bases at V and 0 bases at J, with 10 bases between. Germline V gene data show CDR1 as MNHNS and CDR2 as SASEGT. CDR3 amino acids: CASRVGPNTGELFF. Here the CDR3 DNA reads TGTGCCAGCCGGGTCGGCCCGAACACCGGGGAGCTGTTTTTT.